The present TCR beta chain was sequenced within a study of blood T cell repertoires in COVID-19. Study summary: In each case, the material was cDNA or gDNA derived from T cells, B-cell-depleted T cells, or PBMCs.

Profiling relied on immunoSEQ multiplex PCR, and the TCRdb table lists in-frame clones only, not all of them. The sample shows about 39,000 clones, around 85% of them seen only once. V was trimmed by 5 bases and J by 5 bases, leaving 4 bases between them. The CDR3 length is 11 residues. Germline lookup yields CDR1 SGHAT and CDR2 FQNNGV. This clone was counted only a few times. This sequence was found in a man aged 55-75 years with acute or convalescent COVID-19. Specimen: peripheral blood. The chain has TRBV11-2 and TRBJ2-1; D remains unclear. Here the CDR3 reads CASSVNNEQFF. CDR3 DNA sequence: TGTGCCAGCAGCGTTAACAATGAGCAGTTCTTC.